The 11 T cell receptor beta chains listed next were all sequenced from one sample in a study of T cell repertoires in cytomegalovirus infection. Each CDR3 protein is one row after TCRdb ran MiXCR on the reads. Among about 570,000 distinct CDR3 sequences listed, about 40% were seen once. Their antigens are not known. The starting material was cultured PBMCs, obtained from culture after CMV antigen stimulation. All receptors come from a human donor in good health (CMV status not recorded). Some clones in this sample may be carry-over from other donors' samples.

The chain recombines TRBV7-2 with TRBJ2-7; D unresolved. This CDR3 region has 14 residues. The V gene's germline CDR1 is SGHTA and CDR2 FQGNSA. V lost 1 base to trimming and J lost 3 bases, with 10 bases between them. The CDR3 loop reads CASSLENRHYEQYF. DNA of the CDR3: TGTGCCAGCAGCTTAGAGAATAGACACTACGAGCAGTACTTC.

The rearrangement links TRBV2 to TRBJ1-2; D gene ambiguous. The CDR3 runs to 14 residues. From germline, CDR1 is SNHLY and CDR2 FYNNEI. Deletions cut 3 bases from V and 7 bases from J, with 15 bases between. The CDR3 protein is CASSEAVSVGGYTF. CDR3 nucleotide sequence: TGTGCCAGCAGTGAGGCGGTGTCTGTGGGTGGCTACACCTTC.

This clonotype was counted ten times or more. The CDR3 loop reads CAIRATGEAFF. The CDR3 region has the DNA TGTGCCATCAGAGCGACAGGTGAAGCTTTCTTT. This sequence joins TRBV10-3 and TRBJ1-1, with a possible D match to TRBD1 (6 bases). The germline gives CDR1 ENHRY, CDR2 SYGVKD. The V and J ends lost 6 bases and 7 bases respectively, with 9 bases between them. The CDR3 runs 11 residues.

The gene calls are TRBV6-1 and TRBJ1-5; 10 bases fit TRBD1. V gave up 8 bases and J gave up 1 base; unmatched junction bases: 5. This CDR3 is 15 amino acids long. Germline V gene lookup returns CDR1 MNHNS and CDR2 SASEGT. As DNA, the CDR3 is TGTGCCAGCGGACAGGGGGTTGGAAGCAATCAGCCCCAGCATTTT. Its protein is CASGQGVGSNQPQHF.

The chain links TRBV9 to TRBJ2-1; 10 bases are shared with TRBD1. The CDR3 has 14 amino acids. Germline loops: CDR1 SGDLS, CDR2 YYNGEE. The V gene end was trimmed by 4 bases and the J gene end by 7 bases; junction bases not matched to a gene: 5. CDR3 nucleotide sequence: TGTGCCAGCAGCCCTGGGACAGGGGCAAATGAGCAGTTCTTC. Translating it yields CASSPGTGANEQFF.

The chain links TRBV2 to TRBJ2-7; unclear D gene. The V gene's germline CDR1 is SNHLY and CDR2 FYNNEI. The CDR3 is 14 residues long. The ends were cut back, 4 bases at V and 1 base at J, with 11 bases in the middle. As DNA, the CDR3 is TGTGCCAGCAGTGGGCAGCAAAAGTCCTACGAGCAGTACTTC. Amino acids: CASSGQQKSYEQYF.

V is TRBV12-3 or TRBV12-4 and J is TRBJ2-7; 11 nucleotides line up with TRBD1. The CDR3 extends over 15 amino acids. V lost 6 bases to trimming and J lost 2 bases; unmatched junction nucleotides: 6. CDR3 coding DNA: TGTGCCAGCAGCGGACAGGGGGCGGCCGCCTACGAGCAGTACTTC. This codes for CASSGQGAAAYEQYF.

V is TRBV28 and J is TRBJ1-6, with D uncertain. Germline V gives CDR1 MDHEN, CDR2 SYDVKM. With 2 bases removed from V and 9 bases from J, the gap between germline ends came to 5 bases. The CDR3 sequence is 12 residues long. The CDR3 is CASSLPPSPLHF. The CDR3 DNA reads TGTGCCAGCAGTTTACCGCCTTCACCCCTCCACTTT.

V and J are TRBV28 and TRBJ2-7; D is undetermined. Trimming pared 5 bases from V and 7 bases from J, leaving 12 bases between. Germline assignment: CDR1 MDHEN and CDR2 SYDVKM. The CDR3 is 12 residues long. The CDR3 region is CASSVGPWEQYF. The DNA for the CDR3 is TGTGCCAGCAGTGTAGGACCGTGGGAGCAGTACTTC.

The chain combines TRBV5-4 with TRBJ2-1, with 8 positions matching TRBD2. V was clipped by 3 bases and J by 8 bases; unmatched bases: 7. The germline gives CDR1 SGHNT, CDR2 YYREEE (reference sequence). The CDR3 runs to 14 residues. The CDR3 DNA sequence: TGTGCCAGCAGCTCCCGGGGGGGGCCCGATGAGCAGTTCTTC. It is translated as CASSSRGGPDEQFF.

This clonotype was counted many times. V is TRBV7-2 and J is TRBJ2-7; D gene uncertain. Trimming stripped 5 bases from V and 3 bases from J, with 14 bases between. This CDR3 has 14 residues. From germline, CDR1 is SGHTA and CDR2 FQGNSA. In DNA, the CDR3 is TGTGCCAGCAGCCTGGGCAGCCGTCTCTACGAGCAGTACTTC. This translates into CASSLGSRLYEQYF.